Listed below are T cell receptor beta chains from one sample, sequenced in a study of OX40 agonist ivuxolimab in advanced cancers. Generated by immunoSEQ multiplex PCR, the TCRdb table keeps only in-frame clones and is missing some. This sample carries about 40,000 clones, roughly 91% of them seen once, and the ten largest clones take roughly an eighth. The material sequenced was CD4+ or CD8+ T cells sorted from blood, taken in a trial of the OX40 agonist ivuxolimab. The receptors come from an adult with an advanced solid tumor such as melanoma, head and neck, liver or kidney cancer. Each CDR3 is given with its conserved first and last residue. D genes are given only for firm matches. Clone size is not always given. Where it is, it says once, few, many or a class for expanded clones.

abundance	v_gene	d_gene	j_gene	CDR3aa	CDR3nt
NA	TRBV7-9	NA	TRBJ1-5	CASRPEGRNQPQHF	TGTGCCAGCAGACCGGAGGGGAGGAATCAGCCCCAGCATTTT
NA	TRBV10-2	TRBD1	TRBJ1-1	CASREGAGTEAFF	TGCGCCAGCAGGGAGGGGGCAGGGACTGAAGCTTTCTTT
NA	TRBV28	NA	TRBJ1-5	CASSLWGPDNQPQHF	TGTGCCAGCAGTTTATGGGGGCCTGACAATCAGCCCCAGCATTTT
NA	TRBV13	NA	TRBJ1-4	CASSLGSGTFEKLFF	TGTGCCAGCAGCTTAGGTTCCGGGACATTCGAAAAACTGTTTTTT
NA	TRBV7-2	NA	TRBJ2-7	CASSLAGAVREQYF	TGTGCCAGCAGCTTAGCGGGGGCCGTACGCGAGCAGTACTTC
NA	TRBV6-4	NA	TRBJ1-1	CASSDKPGARTEAFF	TGTGCCAGCAGTGACAAGCCGGGGGCGCGCACTGAAGCTTTCTTT
NA	TRBV13	TRBD1	TRBJ2-5	CASSPGQGARETQYF	TGTGCCAGCAGCCCGGGACAGGGGGCGAGAGAGACCCAGTACTTC
NA	TRBV7-7	NA	TRBJ2-2	CASSSDGYTGELFF	TGTGCTAGCAGCTCGGACGGTTACACCGGGGAGCTGTTTTTT
NA	TRBV11-2	NA	TRBJ1-2	CASSLGQPSGGYTF	TGTGCCAGCAGCTTAGGCCAACCCTCCGGGGGCTACACCTTC
NA	TRBV18	NA	TRBJ2-7	CASSPGSYEQYF	TGTGCCAGCTCACCAGGGTCCTACGAGCAGTACTTC
once	TRBV6-1	NA	TRBJ2-3	CASSWTQPTDTQYF	TGTGCCAGCAGTTGGACGCAACCCACAGATACGCAGTATTTT
NA	TRBV6-5	NA	TRBJ1-2	CASSILGPSSSGYTF	TGTGCCAGCAGTATACTGGGACCTTCCTCGTCGGGCTACACCTTC
NA	TRBV27	NA	TRBJ2-1	CASSHSRRDNEQFF	TGTGCCAGCAGCCACAGCCGAAGAGACAATGAGCAGTTCTTC
NA	TRBV27	NA	TRBJ2-1	CASSSVTPAGSSYNEQFF	TGTGCCAGCAGTTCCGTTACACCGGCTGGGAGCTCCTACAATGAGCAGTTCTTC
few	TRBV11-2	NA	TRBJ2-3	CASSLGPSSTDTQYF	TGTGCCAGCAGCTTGGGCCCCTCTAGCACAGATACGCAGTATTTT
NA	TRBV7-8	NA	TRBJ2-5	CASSLGGTMRETQYF	TGTGCCAGCAGCTTAGGGGGGACCATGAGGGAGACCCAGTACTTC
NA	TRBV5-1	NA	TRBJ2-5	CASSARDFPGEQYF	TGCGCCAGCAGCGCCCGGGACTTTCCTGGGGAGCAGTACTTC
NA	TRBV19	NA	TRBJ1-1	CASSIRGLTEAFF	TGTGCCAGTAGTATTCGGGGCTTGACTGAAGCTTTCTTT
few	TRBV2	NA	TRBJ1-1	CASSVGRGKTEAFF	TGTGCCAGCAGTGTTGGCAGGGGAAAGACTGAAGCTTTCTTT
NA	TRBV5-5	NA	TRBJ2-1	CASRGENYNEQFF	TGTGCCAGCAGGGGGGAAAACTACAATGAGCAGTTCTTC
once	TRBV4-1	NA	TRBJ2-7	CASSQVQGTIYEQYF	TGCGCCAGCAGCCAGGTCCAGGGGACTATATACGAGCAGTACTTC
NA	TRBV19	NA	TRBJ1-2	CASSIVPGGYGYTF	TGTGCCAGTAGTATAGTTCCGGGAGGCTATGGCTACACCTTC